This T cell receptor beta chain stems from a study of shared clonotypes between healthy human individuals. Germline V gene sequence: CDR1 MDHEN, CDR2 SYDVKM. CDR3 length equals 18 residues. V was clipped by 4 bases and J by 0 bases, with 21 bases between them. Original handling: As immunoSEQ supplied junction-only sequences (without quality scores), filtering differed. Only in-frame clones appear in the TCRdb table, and some are missing; sequencing was by immunoSEQ multiplex PCR. V and J calls and clone size are copied from that table; D and trimming were computed from the DNA. The sample comprises roughly 1,600,000 clones, about 98.5% of which are singletons, and around 0.38% rests with the top ten.

V gene TRBV28 combines with J gene TRBJ1-1; D is possibly TRBD1 (5 bases). This TCR derives from a man aged 25 to 40 in good health. Sequencing input: naive CD4+ T cells sorted from blood. The subset here: CD45RA+ positively selected. CDR3: CASSSLGGGTTMNTEAFF. Written as DNA, the CDR3 is TGTGCCAGCAGTTCCCTCGGGGGGGGGACGACTATGAACACTGAAGCTTTCTTT.